The clone carrying this T cell receptor (beta chain) showed up just once. Authors' methods: Estimation of nucleated cell counts was performed using reference gene primer amplification. Some clones are missing from TCRdb's copy, which holds only in-frame ones; the method was immunoSEQ multiplex PCR. Clone size and the V and J calls come from that table; the DNA yielded D and trimming. The data contain approximately 130,000 clones, around 85% of them singletons. The data were obtained in a study of blood T cell repertoires in COVID-19. Study overall: Samples representing acute and convalescent COVID-19 were sourced from the United States, Italy and Spain. The analysed material was cDNA or gDNA that came from T cells, B-cell-depleted T cells, or PBMCs.

The CDR3 covers 15 residues. V lost 0 bases and J 2 bases, leaving 10 bases between the germline ends. The germline V gene encodes CDR1 SGDLS and CDR2 YYNGEE. The source of this sequence is a human donor in a cohort sampled during active COVID-19. The chain has TRBV9 and TRBJ2-3, with D uncertain. Sequencing was performed on peripheral blood. The CDR3: CASSVDEFPTDTQYF. CDR3 sequence (DNA): TGTGCCAGCAGCGTAGACGAGTTCCCCACAGATACGCAGTATTTT.